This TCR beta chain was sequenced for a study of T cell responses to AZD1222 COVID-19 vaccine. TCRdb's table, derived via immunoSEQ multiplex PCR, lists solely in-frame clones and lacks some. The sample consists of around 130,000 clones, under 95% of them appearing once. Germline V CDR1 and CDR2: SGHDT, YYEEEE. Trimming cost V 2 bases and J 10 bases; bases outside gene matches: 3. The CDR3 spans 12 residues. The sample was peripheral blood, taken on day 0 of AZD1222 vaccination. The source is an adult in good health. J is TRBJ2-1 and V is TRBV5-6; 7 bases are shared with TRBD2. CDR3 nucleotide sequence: TGTGCCAGCAGCTTAGAGGGACTAGAGCAGTTCTTC. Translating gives CASSLEGLEQFF.